This record concerns one T cell receptor beta chain sequence. This clonotype was detected a few times. This clone's antigen is unknown. The sample holds no much larger clone one base away, and base qualities are not on file. PBMCs were isolated by Ficoll-Paque density gradient centrifugation. This record comes from a study of T-cell memory formation after mild COVID-19 (dated by TCRdb to the early 2020s). About the study as a whole: Most TCR sequence clusters were specific to one of the two donors. Longitudinal TCRalpha and TCRbeta repertoire sequencing tracked T-cell clones expanding and contracting after mild COVID-19 in a couple of donors. The cohort comprised two young, previously healthy adult volunteers, one female and one male. On the study overall, not on this receptor specifically: The second-wave clones that peaked on day 37 were not confirmed to be SARS-CoV-2 specific. Some responding clones were detected in pre-infection memory, which suggested that pre-existing cross-reactive memory T cells had joined the SARS-CoV-2 response. The study covered only a couple of mild cases, and larger cohorts including severe cases with pre-infection samples were considered necessary. Contracting CD4+ clones appeared mostly in the CM and EM memory subsets, whereas CD8+ clones were enriched in EMRA. Balanced CD4/CD8 phenotypes were observed for clones contracting from day 15 to 85, whereas a bias towards CD4+ was observed for a second wave of clones expanding from day 15 to 37.

CDR1 and CDR2 were assigned from the germline V gene as SGHVS and FNYEAQ. Reading from cysteine to phenylalanine, the CDR3 counts 13 amino acids. The sequence is cut down to CDR3 DNA, 39 bases in frame from base 1. V trim: 2 bases; J trim: 10 bases; unmatched bases: 5. Sequenced using an Illumina NovaSeq 6000. TCRalpha and TCRbeta cDNA libraries were constructed by 5'RACE with constant-segment primers, with sample barcodes and unique molecular identifiers being introduced. RNA was extracted from every sample with Trizol reagent. Library amplification was performed in two PCR steps, and a second sample barcode and Illumina TruSeq adapters were introduced in the second step. Libraries were sequenced on an Illumina NovaSeq with 2 x 150 bp paired-end reads. On the study's bioinformatics: The reads were demultiplexed and collapsed into UMI-guided consensus sequences using migec v1.2.7. Using mixcr v2.1.11, the UMI consensuses were aligned to TRA and TRB V and J templates and assembled into clonotypes. A clonotype was counted as expanded or contracted only when both edgeR and NoisET called the clonotype significant, with the noise models trained on biological replicates. For edgeR calls, a false discovery rate-adjusted p below 0.01 and a log2 fold-change threshold of 1 were applied. As an exploratory analysis of dynamics, PCA with hierarchical clustering was applied to max-normalized trajectories of the 1000 most abundant clonotypes. Separately sequenced CD4+ and CD8+ repertoires were used to assign the CD4 or CD8 phenotype of responding clones. The public sequencing data were trimmed at Q25 with fastp and processed into clonotypes with MiXCR by TCRdb, which kept only in-frame beta chains. Every entry covers one CDR3 protein and lists the most common genes and DNA from its rows. The V and J calls shown here were made by TCRdb, not taken from the authors' results. Here the sample has approximately 430,000 distinct CDR3 sequences; more than 20% occur a single time. The ten largest clones represent roughly 13% of the sample.

The TCR originated in an adult woman who had mild COVID-19 (a few samples of this study predate the infection). The sample titles of this study are shuffled in the database, so cell type and time point are left out; the donor was told from shared clones. This sequence uses TRBV7-6 and TRBJ2-1, and 7 bases in between align with TRBD1. The sample was PBMCs or a T cell subset sorted from them (not recorded which). The nucleotide sequence reads as follows: TGTGCCAGCAGCTTACGAAAGGACAGGGAGCAGTTCTTC. This encodes CASSLRKDREQFF.